Ten or more counts support the clone carrying this T cell receptor beta chain. No antigen is known for it. V lost 4 bases and J lost 2, with 14 bases in between. There are 15 residues in the CDR3. Looked up from germline, CDR1 is SGDLS and CDR2 is YYNGEE. This record comes from a study of molecular identifiers for immune sequencing clone quantification. TCRdb redid the calling of the PCR reads with MiXCR, one entry per CDR3 protein. The table shows about 640,000 distinct CDR3 sequences, with 15% to 20% occurring only once. The study's findings and limits: Beyond 20 RNA copies, clones held over 97% of effector molecules, compared with under 1% in naive cells.

Sequencing was performed on naive CD8+ T cells from blood, with Jurkat cell RNA spiked in. Subset given: FACS-sorted CD8+CD4-CCR7+CD45RA+ naive T cells. The receptor was isolated from a human donor in good health. Some libraries in this study had Jurkat cell RNA spiked in. The rearrangement joins TRBV9 to TRBJ2-3, with D possibly matching TRBD2 (6 bases). In DNA form, the CDR3 reads TGTGCCAGCAGCCCCCGGGTAGCGGTCACAGATACGCAGTATTTT. This translates into CASSPRVAVTDTQYF.